These 3 T cell receptor beta chains share one sample of origin, sequenced in a study of blood T cell repertoires in COVID-19. Some clones are missing from TCRdb's copy, which holds only in-frame ones; the method was immunoSEQ multiplex PCR. The table lists roughly 500,000 clones, approximately 90% of them singletons. Sequenced input: PBMCs or T cells enriched from blood (not recorded which). These receptors were taken from a woman aged 40 to 55 who had recovered from COVID-19.

This chain connects TRBV4-2 to TRBJ2-7; D not certain. V lost 0 bases and J lost 4, with 7 bases in between. The V gene's germline CDR1 is LGHNA and CDR2 YNFKEQ. The CDR3 has 13 residues. The CDR3 DNA sequence: TGTGCCAGCAGCCAAGATATATTTTACGAGCAGTACTTC. Residues: CASSQDIFYEQYF.

The rearrangement uses TRBV6-2 or TRBV6-3 and TRBJ1-2, with a tentative D call TRBD1 (5 bases). CDR1 and CDR2 (germline): MNHEY, SVGEGT. V was trimmed by 5 bases and J by 3 bases, leaving 7 bases between them. This CDR3 contains 12 residues. CDR3 DNA: TGTGCCAGCAGTATAGGGGACTATGGCTACACCTTC. Its protein is CASSIGDYGYTF.

The chain carries TRBV27 and TRBJ2-7; D is undetermined. The CDR3 has 14 residues. Germline V CDR1 and CDR2: MNHEY, SMNVEV (reference sequence). V was clipped by 4 bases and J by 0 bases, with 10 bases between them. The CDR3 nucleotides are TGTGCCAGCAGTTGGCAGCCTAGCTCCTACGAGCAGTACTTC. This gives the protein CASSWQPSSYEQYF.